This TCR beta chain originates from a study of regulatory T cells in long-lasting Graves disease. Indicated time point: newly diagnosed GD, antithyroid drugs for less than 3 months. Scientists built the TCR library using RNA that was extracted from PBMCs. Doctors identified Graves' disease using the American Thyroid Association guidelines. The sample holds many counts of this clonotype. The antigen remains undetermined. The germline CDR1 and CDR2 sequences are SNHLY and FYNNEI. The V end lost 4 bases, the J end lost 1 base, and 4 bases lay between the germline ends. This CDR3 is 12 amino acids long. Construction of TCR beta libraries relied on iRepertoire HTBI primers and on Arm-PCR targeting CDR3 regions. MiXCR was run by TCRdb on the multiplex PCR reads, yielding one entry per CDR3 protein. Of 370,000 or so distinct CDR3 sequences listed, roughly 16% were seen once; the top ten hold around 20%. Overall study results and limits: New patients shared approximately 1,000 public clonotypes, and persistent patients shared more, with 2,741. Possibly, too few samples lowered accuracy.

These data were also reused for a study on T cells in Graves' hyperthyroidism and ophthalmopathy. That paper adds: Also found in blood were most expanded thyroid clonotypes above 0.001.

The TCR comes from a young woman with Graves disease. The input for sequencing was peripheral blood mononuclear cells (PBMCs), taken at new diagnosis, from a patient treated with antithyroid drugs. This sequence joins TRBV2 and TRBJ2-5; unclear D gene. The CDR3 protein is CASSVIQETQYF. The CDR3 DNA reads as TGTGCCAGCAGTGTTATCCAAGAGACCCAGTACTTC.